These 26 T cell receptor beta chains were all obtained from the same sample, sequenced in a study of T cell responses to AZD1222 COVID-19 vaccine. The method was immunoSEQ multiplex PCR; TCRdb's version includes in-frame clones alone and lacks a portion of them. The table has some 69,000 clones, about 85% seen once. Source: peripheral blood, taken on day 0 of AZD1222 vaccination. The receptors stem from an adult in good health.

This chain uses TRBV25-1 with TRBJ1-4; tentatively, D is TRBD1 (5 bases). Trimming took 1 base from V and 5 from J, leaving 14 bases between them. Germline assignment: CDR1 MGHDK and CDR2 SYGVNS. This CDR3 region has 16 residues. The CDR3 sequence: CASSESWAGRNEKLFF. The CDR3 DNA reads TGTGCCAGCAGTGAATCTTGGGCAGGGCGAAATGAAAAACTGTTTTTT.

CDR3 region: CASSLGTSYEQYF. DNA of the CDR3: TGTGCCAGCAGTTTAGGCACGTCCTACGAGCAGTACTTC. This chain connects TRBV12-3 or TRBV12-4 to TRBJ2-7, with D unresolved. This CDR3 is built from 13 residues. Trimming pared 1 base from V and 1 base from J, leaving 5 bases between.

The J gene is TRBJ2-7, the V gene TRBV18; weak D call: TRBD1 (6 bases). V was clipped by 5 bases and J by 2 bases, with 10 bases between them. The CDR3 runs 13 residues. Germline loops: CDR1 KGHSH, CDR2 LQKENI. CDR3 DNA: TGTGCCAGCTCAACAGGACAGACCTACGAGCAGTACTTC. Translation: CASSTGQTYEQYF.

CDR3 coding DNA: TGTGCCAGCAGCTTATCCTCTAGCGGGGGCCCCCATTGGTTCTTC. Protein product: CASSLSSSGGPHWFF. The chain links TRBV7-2 to TRBJ2-1; TRBD2 matches 10 bases. In germline, CDR1 is SGHTA, CDR2 FQGNSA. The trim removed 2 bases at V and 15 bases at J, leaving 13 bases unmatched. The CDR3 sequence is 15 residues long. Filled out from reference TRBV7-2 and TRBJ2-1, the complete variable domain reads GAGVSQSPSNKVTEKGKDVELRCDPISGHTALYWYRQSLGQGLEFLIYFQGNSAPDKSGLPSDRFSAERTGGSVSTLTIQRTQQEDSAVYLCASSLSSSGGPHWFFGPGTRLTVL.

The V call is TRBV9, the J call TRBJ1-2; unclear D gene. This CDR3 is 17 amino acids long. Per germline, CDR1 SGDLS and CDR2 YYNGEE. Deletions cut 4 bases from V and 1 base from J, with 20 bases between. This CDR3 is CASSPSTDGAINYGYTF. In DNA, the CDR3 is TGTGCCAGCAGCCCCAGCACGGACGGCGCAATTAACTATGGCTACACCTTC.

The sample holds one count of this clone. The genes are TRBV6-5 and TRBJ1-4; D not certain. With 10 bases removed from V and 10 bases from J, the gap between germline ends came to 10 bases. The germline V gene has CDR1 MNHEY and CDR2 SVGAGI. This CDR3 region has 10 residues. For the CDR3, the DNA is TGTGCCACCGAGGATGGAAAACTGTTTTTT. Translating it yields CATEDGKLFF.

The rearrangement uses TRBV29-1 and TRBJ1-6, with TRBD1 as a possible D gene (6 bases). The germline gives CDR1 SQVTM, CDR2 ANQGSEA. The CDR3 covers 13 residues. Between the trimmed V and J ends, which lost 5 bases and 7 bases, there was a span of 12 bases. The CDR3 is CSVKQGSNSPLHF. The DNA of the CDR3 is TGCAGCGTTAAACAGGGTTCGAATTCACCCCTCCACTTT.

The chain is built from TRBV4-2 and TRBJ2-5, with 8 bases aligning to TRBD2. The J segment lost 5 bases and the V segment lost 3 bases, leaving 11 bases of the junction unmatched. The CDR3 is 16 residues long. Germline assignment: CDR1 LGHNA and CDR2 YNFKEQ. For the CDR3, the DNA is TGTGCCAGCAGCCACCCAGGGGCGGGGGGATTCGAGACCCAGTACTTC. It translates to CASSHPGAGGFETQYF.

This clone was seen a handful of times. V usage is TRBV5-1 and J usage is TRBJ1-3; the D gene is possibly TRBD1 (6 bases). Trimming removed 0 bases from V and 2 bases from J, with 12 bases in between. CDR3 length: 16 amino acids. CDR1 is SGHRS, CDR2 YFSETQ, per germline. CDR3 sequence reads: CASSLVQGNAGNTIYF. In DNA form, the CDR3 reads TGCGCCAGCAGCTTGGTACAGGGTAACGCTGGAAACACCATATATTTT.

This clone was seen more than once but under ten times. This chain links TRBV19 with TRBJ2-2; D is uncertain. Between the trimmed V and J ends, which lost 5 bases and 4 bases, there was a span of 11 bases. This CDR3 spans 14 amino acids. Germline lookup yields CDR1 LNHDA and CDR2 SQIVND (reference sequence). The CDR3 here is CASSALFGTGELFF. The CDR3 DNA reads as TGTGCCAGTAGTGCGTTGTTCGGCACCGGGGAGCTGTTTTTT.

The rearrangement joins TRBV5-4 to TRBJ1-3; possibly TRBD1 for D (5 bases). From germline, CDR1 is SGHNT and CDR2 YYREEE (reference sequence). Trimming took off 2 bases at V and 3 bases at J, with 9 bases between the two ends. The CDR3 covers 14 residues. The CDR3 region has the DNA TGTGCCAGCAGCTTCACGGGGGTTGGAAACACCATATATTTT. It is translated as CASSFTGVGNTIYF.

The chain recombines TRBV5-1 with TRBJ2-2; the D is unclear. The CDR3 runs to 13 residues. Germline CDR1 is SGHRS and CDR2 is YFSETQ. V was shortened by 2 bases and J by 4 bases, with 6 bases between the two germline ends. The CDR3 DNA reads TGCGCCAGCAGCTTCCCTGCCACCGGGGAGCTGTTTTTT. This sequence encodes CASSFPATGELFF.

The rearrangement joins TRBV6-5 to TRBJ2-7, with D tentatively TRBD1 (5 bases). Looked up from germline, CDR1 is MNHEY and CDR2 is SVGAGI. Trimming removed 5 bases at V and 0 bases at J, with 14 bases between. CDR3 length: 15 amino acids. The CDR3: CASSHTGVLSYEQYF. DNA of the CDR3: TGTGCCAGCAGTCATACAGGCGTACTCTCCTACGAGCAGTACTTC.

The rearrangement links TRBV24-1 to TRBJ2-5, with D uncertain. V gave up 3 bases and J gave up 2 bases, with 9 bases separating them. The CDR3 is 14 residues long. Looked up from germline, CDR1 is KGHDR and CDR2 is SFDVKD. Written as DNA, the CDR3 is TGTGCCACCAGTGATGGAATGGGGCAAGAGACCCAGTACTTC. Translating it yields CATSDGMGQETQYF.

In its sample, this clone was seen once. This sequence joins TRBV10-3 and TRBJ2-7, with TRBD2 as a possible D gene (6 bases). Trimming stripped 10 bases from V and 5 bases from J, with 27 bases between. The CDR3 totals 16 residues. Per the germline V gene, CDR1 is ENHRY and CDR2 is SYGVKD. The CDR3 DNA sequence: TGTGCCACCGGCGTCGGGACGGGTTTTGGAGGGGACGAGCAGTACTTC. Its translation: CATGVGTGFGGDEQYF.

The chain couples TRBV3-1 (or the pseudogene TRBV3-2) to TRBJ2-5; TRBD1 matches at 7 bases. The V and J ends lost 0 bases and 5 bases, in that order; junction bases with no gene match: 9. The CDR3 covers 16 residues. CDR1 and CDR2 (germline): LGHDT, YNNKEL (reference sequence). CDR3 residues: CASSQDSARGLETQYF. CDR3 in DNA: TGTGCCAGCAGCCAAGATAGCGCAAGGGGGCTGGAGACCCAGTACTTC.

This clone was detected once. This chain's CDR3 is CASSPLLTRGEQYF. For the CDR3, the DNA is TGTGCCAGCAGTCCCCTTTTAACCCGGGGCGAGCAGTACTTC. V usage is TRBV6-5 and J usage is TRBJ2-7; D perhaps matches TRBD2 (5 bases). The germline gives CDR1 MNHEY, CDR2 SVGAGI. V was clipped by 5 bases and J by 6 bases, with 17 bases between them. CDR3 length: 14 residues.

The genes are TRBV19 and TRBJ1-1; 9 bases map to TRBD1. Germline V gene sequence: CDR1 LNHDA, CDR2 SQIVND (reference sequence). The CDR3 consists of 15 residues. The V and J ends lost 5 bases and 4 bases, in that order; junction bases with no gene match: 8. CDR3 residues: CASSPRQGVSTEAFF. CDR3 sequence (DNA): TGTGCCAGTAGTCCCAGACAGGGGGTGAGCACTGAAGCTTTCTTT.

This clone was seen a single time. One end of the junction does not line up with germline, which may come from a read error. This chain links TRBV18 with TRBJ2-4, with 7 bases fitting TRBD1. Germline CDR1 is KGHSH and CDR2 is LQKENI. This CDR3 has 12 amino acids. The CDR3 reads CASSDAGTVVFF. CDR3 coding DNA: TGTGCCAGTTCCGACGCCGGGACAGTTGTGTTCTTC.

The genes are TRBV5-1 and TRBJ1-4; the D is unclear. CDR1 is SGHRS and CDR2 is YFSETQ in the germline V gene. The CDR3 totals 15 residues. V lost 0 bases and J 0 bases, leaving 6 bases between the germline ends. The CDR3 sequence: CASSLVTATNEKLFF. The CDR3 DNA is TGCGCCAGCAGCTTGGTGACCGCAACTAATGAAAAACTGTTTTTT.

The DNA for the CDR3 is TGTGCAAGTCGTTCGGATTGCTACGAGCAGTACTTC. Residues: CASRSDCYEQYF. This chain connects TRBV12-2 to TRBJ2-7. TRBV12-2 is labeled a pseudogene. The CDR3 runs to 12 residues.

The table lists this clone with many counts. V and J are TRBV9 and TRBJ1-6; 10 bases are a match to TRBD1. The CDR3 spans 16 residues. V was clipped by 4 bases and J by 4 bases; unmatched bases: 5. From germline, CDR1 is SGDLS and CDR2 YYNGEE. CDR3 coding DNA: TGTGCCAGCAGCCCCAGGACAGGGGGTTATAATTCACCCCTCCACTTT. This encodes CASSPRTGGYNSPLHF. Together with reference TRBV9 and TRBJ1-6, the CDR3 gives the full variable domain: DSGVTQTPKHLITATGQRVTLRCSPRSGDLSVYWYQQSLDQGLQFLIQYYNGEERAKGNILERFSAQQFPDLHSELNLSSLELGDSALYFCASSPRTGGYNSPLHFGNGTRLTVT.

This clone is a singleton in its sample. The chain combines TRBV18 with TRBJ2-2, with D uncertain. The CDR3 sequence is 12 residues long. Germline CDR1 KGHSH, CDR2 LQKENI. The V gene lost 1 base and the J gene lost 4 bases, with 1 base spanning the gap. Here the CDR3 reads CASSPLTGELFF. The CDR3, as DNA: TGTGCCAGCTCACCACTCACCGGGGAGCTGTTTTTT.

This rearrangement joins TRBV30 to TRBJ1-4; TRBD1 agrees at 10 bases. Germline CDR1 GTSNPN, CDR2 SVGIG (reference sequence). Trimming cost V 5 bases and J 5 bases; bases outside gene matches: 5. This CDR3 comprises 14 residues. The CDR3 here is CAWDRTGGNEKLFF. Written as DNA, the CDR3 is TGTGCCTGGGACCGGACAGGGGGGAATGAAAAACTGTTTTTT.

The chain joins TRBV11-3 to TRBJ2-1; perhaps TRBD2 as D (5 bases). The CDR3 loop spans 12 amino acids. In germline, CDR1 is SGHNT, CDR2 YENEEA. Trimming left V 3 bases short and J 10 bases short, with 10 bases between. In DNA form, the CDR3 reads TGTGCCAGCAGCTTTAACGGGGAAGAGCAGTTCTTC. Encoded protein: CASSFNGEEQFF.

The chain joins TRBV11-2 to TRBJ1-1; 7 nucleotides match TRBD1. Germline CDR1 reads SGHAT; CDR2 reads FQNNGV. Losses at the gene ends were 2 bases for V and 5 bases for J; bases not matched to a gene: 8. The CDR3 runs 15 residues. The CDR3 nucleotides are TGTGCCAGCAGCTTAACCGACAGGGTGTATACTGAAGCTTTCTTT. The encoded protein is CASSLTDRVYTEAFF.